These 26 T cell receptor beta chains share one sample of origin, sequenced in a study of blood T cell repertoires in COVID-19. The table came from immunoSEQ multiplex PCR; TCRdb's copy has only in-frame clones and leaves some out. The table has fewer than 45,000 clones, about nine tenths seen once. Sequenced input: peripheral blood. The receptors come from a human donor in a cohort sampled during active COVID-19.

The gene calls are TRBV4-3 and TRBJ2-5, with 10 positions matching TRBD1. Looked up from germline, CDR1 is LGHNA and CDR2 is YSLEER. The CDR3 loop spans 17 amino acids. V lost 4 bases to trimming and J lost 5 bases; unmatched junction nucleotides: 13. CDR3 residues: CASSLQGGTGVWETQYF. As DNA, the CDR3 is TGCGCCAGCAGCCTTCAAGGCGGGACAGGGGTTTGGGAGACCCAGTACTTC.

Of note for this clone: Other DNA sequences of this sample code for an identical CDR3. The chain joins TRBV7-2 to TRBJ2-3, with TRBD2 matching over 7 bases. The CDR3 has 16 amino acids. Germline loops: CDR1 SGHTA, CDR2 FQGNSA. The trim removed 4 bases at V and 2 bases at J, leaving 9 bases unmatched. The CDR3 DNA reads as TGTGCCAGCAGCTCACGAGTAGCGGGTGTCACAGATACGCAGTATTTT. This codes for CASSSRVAGVTDTQYF.

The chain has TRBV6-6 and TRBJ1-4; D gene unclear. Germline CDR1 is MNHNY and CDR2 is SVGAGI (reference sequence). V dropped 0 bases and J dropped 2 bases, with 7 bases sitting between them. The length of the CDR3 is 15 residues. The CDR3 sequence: CASSYSEITNEKLFF. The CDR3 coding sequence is TGTGCCAGCAGTTACTCCGAGATTACTAATGAAAAACTGTTTTTT.

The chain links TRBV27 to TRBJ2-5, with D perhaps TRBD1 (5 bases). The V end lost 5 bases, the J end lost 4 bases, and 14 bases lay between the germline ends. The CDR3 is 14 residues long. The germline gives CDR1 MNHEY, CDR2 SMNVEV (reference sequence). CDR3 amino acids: CASSPRQIPETQYF. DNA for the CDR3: TGTGCCAGCAGTCCCAGACAGATACCAGAGACCCAGTACTTC.

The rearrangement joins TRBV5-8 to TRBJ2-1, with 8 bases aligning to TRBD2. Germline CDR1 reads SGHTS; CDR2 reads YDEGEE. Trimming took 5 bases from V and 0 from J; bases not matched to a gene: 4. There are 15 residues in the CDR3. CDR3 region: CASSLAGSSYNEQFF. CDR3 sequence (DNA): TGTGCCAGCAGTTTAGCGGGGAGCTCCTACAATGAGCAGTTCTTC.

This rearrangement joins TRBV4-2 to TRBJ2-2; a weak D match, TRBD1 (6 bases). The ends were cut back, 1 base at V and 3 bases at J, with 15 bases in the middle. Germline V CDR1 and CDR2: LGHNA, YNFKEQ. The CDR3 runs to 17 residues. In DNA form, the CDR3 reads TGTGCCAGCAGCCAAGGTCTTACAGGGCTGGACACCGGGGAGCTGTTTTTT. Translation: CASSQGLTGLDTGELFF.

The CDR3: CASSSSGTGVNTEAFF. In DNA form, the CDR3 reads TGTGCCAGCAGCTCGAGTGGGACAGGAGTCAACACTGAAGCTTTCTTT. The chain couples TRBV7-2 to TRBJ1-1; 8 nucleotides match TRBD1. The germline V gene encodes CDR1 SGHTA and CDR2 FQGNSA. V gave up 4 bases and J gave up 2 bases; unmatched junction bases: 9. The CDR3 spans 16 residues.

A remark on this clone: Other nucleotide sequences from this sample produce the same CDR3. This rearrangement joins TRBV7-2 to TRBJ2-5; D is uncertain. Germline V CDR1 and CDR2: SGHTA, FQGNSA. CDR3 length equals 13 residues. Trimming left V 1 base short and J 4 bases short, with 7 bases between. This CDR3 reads CASSLGARETQYF. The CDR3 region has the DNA TGTGCCAGCAGCTTAGGGGCCAGAGAGACCCAGTACTTC.

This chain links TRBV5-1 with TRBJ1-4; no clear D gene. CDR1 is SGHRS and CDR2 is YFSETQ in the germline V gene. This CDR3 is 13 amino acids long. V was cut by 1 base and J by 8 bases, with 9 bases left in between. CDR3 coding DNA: TGCGCCAGCAGCTTGAACCAACAGGAAAAACTGTTTTTT. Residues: CASSLNQQEKLFF.

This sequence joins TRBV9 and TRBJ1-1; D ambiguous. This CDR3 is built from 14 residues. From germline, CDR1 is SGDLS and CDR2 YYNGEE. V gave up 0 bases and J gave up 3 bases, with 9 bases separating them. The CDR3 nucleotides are TGTGCCAGCAGCGTAGCAGGAAGAGACACTGAAGCTTTCTTT. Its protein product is CASSVAGRDTEAFF.

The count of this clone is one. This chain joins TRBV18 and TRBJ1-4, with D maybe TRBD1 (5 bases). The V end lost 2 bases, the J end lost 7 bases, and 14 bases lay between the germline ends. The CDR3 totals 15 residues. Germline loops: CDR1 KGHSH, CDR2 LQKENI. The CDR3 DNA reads TGTGCCAGCTCACCAATGTTGACAGTTTTTGAAAAACTGTTTTTT. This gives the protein CASSPMLTVFEKLFF. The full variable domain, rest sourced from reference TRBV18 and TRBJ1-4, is NAGVMQNPRHLVRRRGQEARLRCSPMKGHSHVYWYRQLPEEGLKFMVYLQKENIIDESGMPKERFSAEFPKEGPSILRIQQVVRGDSAAYFCASSPMLTVFEKLFFGSGTQLSVL.

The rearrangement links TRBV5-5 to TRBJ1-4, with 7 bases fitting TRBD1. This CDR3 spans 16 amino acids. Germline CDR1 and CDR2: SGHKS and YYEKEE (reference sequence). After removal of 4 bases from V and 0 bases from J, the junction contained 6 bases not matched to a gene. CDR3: CASSPGTVPTNEKLFF. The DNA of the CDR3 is TGTGCCAGCAGCCCGGGGACAGTACCAACTAATGAAAAACTGTTTTTT. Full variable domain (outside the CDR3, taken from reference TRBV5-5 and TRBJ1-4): DAGVTQSPTHLIKTRGQQVTLRCSPISGHKSVSWYQQVLGQGPQFIFQYYEKEERGRGNFPDRFSARQFPNYSSELNVNALLLGDSALYLCASSPGTVPTNEKLFFGSGTQLSVL.

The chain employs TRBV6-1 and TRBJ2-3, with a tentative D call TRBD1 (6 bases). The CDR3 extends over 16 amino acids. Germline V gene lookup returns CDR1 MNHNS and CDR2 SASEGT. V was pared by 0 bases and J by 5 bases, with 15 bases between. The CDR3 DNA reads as TGTGCCAGCAGTGAAGCTGGCAGGGGCGCGGGAGATACGCAGTATTTT. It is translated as CASSEAGRGAGDTQYF.

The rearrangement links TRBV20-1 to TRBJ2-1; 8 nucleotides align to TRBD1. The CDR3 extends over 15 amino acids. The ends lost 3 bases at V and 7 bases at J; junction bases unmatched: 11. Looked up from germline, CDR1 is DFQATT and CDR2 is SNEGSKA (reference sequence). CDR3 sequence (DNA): TGCAGTGCTAGTCATGGTGACAGGGGTGAGAATGAGCAGTTCTTC. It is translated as CSASHGDRGENEQFF.

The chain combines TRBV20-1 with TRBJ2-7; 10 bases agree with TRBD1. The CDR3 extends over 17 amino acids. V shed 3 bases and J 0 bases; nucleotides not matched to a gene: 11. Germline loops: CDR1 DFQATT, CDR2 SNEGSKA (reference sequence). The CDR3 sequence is CSASGGQGIPSSYEQYF. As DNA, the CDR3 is TGCAGTGCTAGTGGGGGACAGGGGATTCCAAGCTCCTACGAGCAGTACTTC.

CDR3 loop: CASSMFRGQEQYF. The CDR3 DNA reads TGTGCCAGCAGTATGTTCAGGGGTCAAGAGCAGTACTTC. This chain links TRBV6-5 with TRBJ2-7, with D possibly TRBD1 on 6 matching bases. The V end was cut by 5 bases, the J end by 7 bases, with 15 bases between. The germline V gene encodes CDR1 MNHEY and CDR2 SVGAGI. CDR3 length equals 13 residues.

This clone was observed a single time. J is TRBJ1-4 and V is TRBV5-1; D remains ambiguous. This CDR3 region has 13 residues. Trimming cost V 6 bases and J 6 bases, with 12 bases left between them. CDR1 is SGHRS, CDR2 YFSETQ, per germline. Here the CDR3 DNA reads TGCGCCAGCACCGAAGGCGGTTATGAAAAACTGTTTTTT. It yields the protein CASTEGGYEKLFF.

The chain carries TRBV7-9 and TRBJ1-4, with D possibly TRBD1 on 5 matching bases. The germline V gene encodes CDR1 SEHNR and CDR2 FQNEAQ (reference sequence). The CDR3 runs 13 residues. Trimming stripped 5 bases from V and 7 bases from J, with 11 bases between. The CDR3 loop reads CASSRGDFEKLFF. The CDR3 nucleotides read TGTGCCAGCAGCCGTGGGGACTTTGAAAAACTGTTTTTT.

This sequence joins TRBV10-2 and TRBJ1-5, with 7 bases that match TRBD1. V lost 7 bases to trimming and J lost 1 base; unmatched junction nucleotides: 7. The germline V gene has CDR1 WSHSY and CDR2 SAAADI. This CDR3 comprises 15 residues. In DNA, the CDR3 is TGCGCCAGCACCGAGACAGGGCCGAGCAATCAGCCCCAGCATTTT. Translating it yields CASTETGPSNQPQHF.

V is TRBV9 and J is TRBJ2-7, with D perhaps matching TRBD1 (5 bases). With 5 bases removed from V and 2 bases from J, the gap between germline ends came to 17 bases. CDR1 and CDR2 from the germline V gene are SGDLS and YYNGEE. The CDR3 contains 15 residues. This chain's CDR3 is CASSDDSTFPYEQYF. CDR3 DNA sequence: TGTGCCAGCAGTGACGACAGTACCTTCCCCTACGAGCAGTACTTC.

The CDR3: CASSYHYSTVTYEQYF. The DNA for the CDR3 is TGTGCCAGCAGTTACCACTACTCGACGGTGACCTACGAGCAGTACTTC. The rearrangement joins TRBV6-5 to TRBJ2-7; no clear D. The CDR3 loop spans 16 amino acids. The V gene's germline CDR1 is MNHEY and CDR2 SVGAGI. With 2 bases removed from V and 2 bases from J, the gap between germline ends came to 16 bases.

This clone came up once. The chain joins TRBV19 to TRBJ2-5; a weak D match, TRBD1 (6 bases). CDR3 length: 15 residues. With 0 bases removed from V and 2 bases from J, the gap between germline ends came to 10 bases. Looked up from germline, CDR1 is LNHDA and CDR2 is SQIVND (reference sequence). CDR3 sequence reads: CASSIERGRQETQYF. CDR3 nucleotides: TGTGCCAGTAGTATAGAAAGGGGGAGACAAGAGACCCAGTACTTC.

CDR3 sequence reads: CASSLGGTGNQPQHF. CDR3 bases: TGTGCCAGCAGCTTAGGGGGGACAGGCAATCAGCCCCAGCATTTT. The gene calls are TRBV7-9 and TRBJ1-5, with 7 bases matching TRBD1. The CDR3 loop spans 15 amino acids. V lost 1 base and J lost 2; bases outside the gene matches: 2. Germline lookup yields CDR1 SEHNR and CDR2 FQNEAQ (reference sequence).

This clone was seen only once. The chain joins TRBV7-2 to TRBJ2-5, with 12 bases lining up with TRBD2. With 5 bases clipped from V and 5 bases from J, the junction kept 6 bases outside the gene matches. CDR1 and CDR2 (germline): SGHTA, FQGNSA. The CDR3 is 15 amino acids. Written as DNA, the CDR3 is TGTGCCAGCAGCCCACTAGCGGGGGGAACCGAGACCCAGTACTTC. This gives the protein CASSPLAGGTETQYF.

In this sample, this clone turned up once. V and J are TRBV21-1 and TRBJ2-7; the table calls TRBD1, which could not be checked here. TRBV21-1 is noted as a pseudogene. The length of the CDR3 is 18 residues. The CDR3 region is CASSKVICQGSQSYEQYF. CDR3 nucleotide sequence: TGTGCCAGCAGCAAAGTTATCTGTCAGGGGTCGCAGTCCTACGAGCAGTACTTC.

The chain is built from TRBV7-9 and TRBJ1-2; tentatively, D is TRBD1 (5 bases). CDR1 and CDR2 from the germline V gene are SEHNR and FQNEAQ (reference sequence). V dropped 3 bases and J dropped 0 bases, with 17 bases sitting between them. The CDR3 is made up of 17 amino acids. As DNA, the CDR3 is TGTGCCAGCAGCTTGTTCGGGGGATCGGAGGCTAACTATGGCTACACCTTC. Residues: CASSLFGGSEANYGYTF.